The 3 T cell receptor beta chains below all came from one sample that was sequenced in a study of shared clonotypes between healthy human individuals. The assay was immunoSEQ multiplex PCR, and TCRdb's table has in-frame clones only and misses some. The repertoire includes 1 million to 1.3 million clones, around three quarters of them detected once, and under 0.8% sits in the top ten. Sequences were obtained from memory CD4+ T cells from PBMCs. Subset noted: CD45RA-negative fraction. Receptors were obtained from a man younger than 35 in good health. Some clones in this sample may be carry-over from other donors' samples.

The V call is TRBV29-1, the J call TRBJ1-2; unclear D gene. The ends were cut back, 0 bases at V and 6 bases at J, with 14 bases in the middle. This CDR3 contains 14 residues. Germline assignment: CDR1 SQVTM and CDR2 ANQGSEA. The CDR3 DNA reads as TGCAGCGTTGAAGATCGTGGGTCTGGGAATGGCTACACCTTC. Residues: CSVEDRGSGNGYTF.

The count of this clone is one. The chain carries TRBV6-6 and TRBJ2-3, with 11 bases that match TRBD2. The CDR3 totals 16 residues. V lost 7 bases and J lost 0; bases outside the gene matches: 6. The germline V gene encodes CDR1 MNHNY and CDR2 SVGAGI (reference sequence). Here the CDR3 DNA reads TGTGCCAGCAACGACGGGACTAGCGGAAGCACAGATACGCAGTATTTT. Translation: CASNDGTSGSTDTQYF.

The chain carries TRBV28 and TRBJ1-2; possible D gene TRBD1, 6 bases. In germline, CDR1 is MDHEN, CDR2 SYDVKM. CDR3 size: 15 residues. V was shortened by 3 bases and J by 8 bases, with 19 bases between the two germline ends. In DNA form, the CDR3 reads TGTGCCAGCAGTTTCGGGGGGCCCCCCCGGGGAGGCTACACCTTC. It is translated as CASSFGGPPRGGYTF.